The next 16 T cell receptor beta chains were all read from a single sample in a study of T cell responses to AZD1222 COVID-19 vaccine. Here immunoSEQ multiplex PCR was the method, and the copy in TCRdb shows in-frame clones only, minus some. The sample has approximately 300,000 clones, around 93% seen once; the top ten hold 0.5% to 0.65%. Sequences were derived from peripheral blood, sampled 28 days after the second AZD1222 dose. The receptor set was obtained from an adult who received the AZD1222 COVID-19 vaccine.

This sequence joins TRBV28 and TRBJ1-6; 8 nucleotides line up with TRBD1. Germline CDR1 MDHEN, CDR2 SYDVKM. CDR3 length equals 14 residues. The V and J ends lost 3 bases and 7 bases, in that order; junction bases with no gene match: 2. The CDR3 DNA reads TGTGCCAGCAGTTTGACAGGGGTCAATTCACCCCTCCACTTT. Translation: CASSLTGVNSPLHF.

The chain recombines TRBV18 with TRBJ1-5; 9 bases agree with TRBD1. Germline lookup yields CDR1 KGHSH and CDR2 LQKENI. There are 14 residues in the CDR3. The V and J ends lost 3 bases and 5 bases, in that order; junction bases with no gene match: 2. The CDR3 sequence: CASSPGDRDQPQHF. Here the CDR3 DNA reads TGTGCCAGCTCACCGGGGGACAGGGATCAGCCCCAGCATTTT.

V is TRBV5-5 and J is TRBJ2-7; D is uncertain. Germline V gene lookup returns CDR1 SGHKS and CDR2 YYEKEE (reference sequence). V was shortened by 3 bases and J by 3 bases, with 10 bases between the two germline ends. The CDR3 is 13 amino acids. This CDR3 is CASSSPDNYEQYF. Written as DNA, the CDR3 is TGTGCCAGCAGCTCCCCAGACAACTACGAGCAGTACTTC.

In this sample, this clone turned up a few times. The V and J genes are TRBV12-3 or TRBV12-4 and TRBJ2-7; 7 nucleotides align to TRBD1. There are 13 residues in the CDR3. J was trimmed by 5 bases and V by 6 bases; bases with no gene match: 7. The CDR3 region is CASRDRLGDEQYF. The CDR3, as DNA: TGTGCCAGCAGGGACAGGTTGGGAGACGAGCAGTACTTC.

The rearrangement uses TRBV20-1 and TRBJ2-7; 12 bases match TRBD2. The CDR3 runs to 19 residues. V dropped 3 bases and J dropped 1; count of bases not matched to a gene: 16. Per the germline V gene, CDR1 is DFQATT and CDR2 is SNEGSKA (reference sequence). In DNA form, the CDR3 reads TGCAGTGCTAGTAGACCCGGACTAGCGGGACTTAAGATATCCTACGAGCAGTACTTC. Translation: CSASRPGLAGLKISYEQYF.

V usage is TRBV11-3 and J usage is TRBJ2-3; 7 nucleotides align to TRBD2. Germline lookup yields CDR1 SGHNT and CDR2 YENEEA. Trimming cost V 2 bases and J 2 bases; bases outside gene matches: 10. The CDR3 is 17 amino acids. The CDR3 region is CASSLKGLQIYTDTQYF. The DNA of the CDR3 is TGTGCCAGCAGCTTAAAGGGACTACAGATTTACACAGATACGCAGTATTTT.

The chain recombines TRBV28 with TRBJ1-2; no definite D call. CDR3 length: 12 residues. V was shortened by 6 bases and J by 10 bases, with 15 bases between the two germline ends. Germline V gene data show CDR1 as MDHEN and CDR2 as SYDVKM. CDR3 amino acids: CASSPGSMDYTF. The CDR3 nucleotides are TGTGCCAGCAGCCCCGGTTCGATGGACTACACCTTC.

V is TRBV19 and J is TRBJ1-3; 7 positions agree with TRBD1. Per germline, CDR1 LNHDA and CDR2 SQIVND (reference sequence). This CDR3 is 19 amino acids long. With V trimmed by 5 bases and J by 0 bases, 16 bases remained unmatched. CDR3 loop: CASSPRGTGQVGSGNTIYF. CDR3 bases: TGTGCCAGTAGTCCAAGGGGAACCGGACAGGTCGGCTCTGGAAACACCATATATTTT.

The chain joins TRBV9 to TRBJ1-2, with 7 bases that match TRBD1. Germline V gene sequence: CDR1 SGDLS, CDR2 YYNGEE. Trimming cost V 3 bases and J 4 bases; bases outside gene matches: 3. This CDR3 is 13 amino acids long. The CDR3: CASSDRGPYGYTF. The CDR3, as DNA: TGTGCCAGCAGCGACAGGGGTCCCTATGGCTACACCTTC.

The chain is built from TRBV2 and TRBJ2-1, with TRBD2 matching 7 bases. In germline, CDR1 is SNHLY, CDR2 FYNNEI. With V trimmed by 11 bases and J by 5 bases, 9 bases remained unmatched. The CDR3 contains 13 residues. Here the CDR3 reads CAGGRGSHNEQFF. DNA for the CDR3: TGTGCCGGTGGTCGCGGGAGTCACAATGAGCAGTTCTTC.

The V and J genes are TRBV3-1 (or the pseudogene TRBV3-2) and TRBJ2-3, with TRBD2 identical over 8 bases. The CDR3 consists of 14 residues. The J segment lost 7 bases and the V segment lost 2 bases, leaving 5 bases of the junction unmatched. CDR1 is LGHDT, CDR2 YNNKEL, per germline (reference sequence). The CDR3 DNA sequence: TGTGCCAGCAGCCAACCGGGGGGGCCTAATACGCAGTATTTT. This encodes CASSQPGGPNTQYF.

This chain joins TRBV3-1 (or the pseudogene TRBV3-2) and TRBJ1-2; D remains unclear. Germline CDR1 is LGHDT and CDR2 is YNNKEL (reference sequence). The CDR3 has 15 amino acids. Trimming left V 1 base short and J 4 bases short, with 13 bases between. The CDR3 is CASSQVWSAGYGYTF. For the CDR3, the DNA is TGTGCCAGCAGCCAAGTATGGTCAGCGGGCTATGGCTACACCTTC.

This clone appeared once. The chain carries TRBV7-9 and TRBJ2-5; no definite D call. The CDR3 sequence is 13 residues long. V lost 1 base and J 3 bases, leaving 6 bases between the germline ends. Germline CDR1 SEHNR, CDR2 FQNEAQ (reference sequence). CDR3 sequence (DNA): TGTGCCAGCAGCTTAGATGATAAAGAGACCCAGTACTTC. This translates into CASSLDDKETQYF.

V is TRBV2 and J is TRBJ2-2; TRBD1 is a possible D gene (6 bases). Trimming removed 6 bases at V and 2 bases at J, with 25 bases between. Germline V lookup: CDR1 SNHLY, CDR2 FYNNEI. This CDR3 is built from 19 residues. CDR3 DNA sequence: TGTGCCAGCAGAAAAGAATCGGGACAAAGCTCGCGAAACACCGGGGAGCTGTTTTTT. Protein sequence: CASRKESGQSSRNTGELFF.

The J gene is TRBJ2-7, the V gene TRBV28, with D maybe TRBD1 (6 bases). The CDR3 has 14 amino acids. Deletions cut 3 bases from V and 2 bases from J, with 11 bases between. Germline loops: CDR1 MDHEN, CDR2 SYDVKM. DNA of the CDR3: TGTGCCAGCAGTTTGTCGACAGGCGCCTACGAGCAGTACTTC. It specifies CASSLSTGAYEQYF.

V and J are TRBV9 and TRBJ1-1, with 10 positions matching TRBD1. This CDR3 has 16 residues. The V gene's germline CDR1 is SGDLS and CDR2 YYNGEE. Trimming took 0 bases from V and 4 from J; bases not matched to a gene: 6. CDR3 in amino acids: CASSVAARTGGTEAFF. In nucleotides, the CDR3 is TGTGCCAGCAGCGTAGCAGCCAGGACAGGGGGCACTGAAGCTTTCTTT.